This is a list of T cell receptor beta chains from one sample in a study of monozygotic twins with inflammatory bowel disease. Reanalyzing the 5' RACE reads, TCRdb keeps one entry per CDR3 protein, without DNA. The table gives fewer than 200,000 distinct CDR3 sequences; the top ten clones make up 2% to 3% of it. Specimen: blood. The receptors originated from a human donor with ulcerative colitis or Crohn's disease, or a healthy co-twin of an affected twin (not recorded which). Both conserved end residues are part of each CDR3. Each record gives: V gene, CDR3 length, J gene, CDR3 protein.

TRBV20-1,14,TRBJ1-2,CSARDRGLDYGYTF
TRBV28,18,TRBJ1-6,CASSPGTGGILYNSPLHF
TRBV11-1,16,TRBJ2-2,CASSFWLTMNTWELFF
TRBV12-3/TRBV12-4,13,TRBJ2-7,CASSLGAWDEQYF
TRBV7-2,13,TRBJ2-7,CASTRDYSYEQYF
TRBV6-5,16,TRBJ1-6,CASSYSRTGWNSPLHF
TRBV20-1,16,TRBJ2-7,CSAQTSLAKRFDEQYF
TRBV28,17,TRBJ1-4,CASSLHFNRGASEKLFF
TRBV5-1,13,TRBJ2-3,CASRLTATDTQYF
TRBV20-1,16,TRBJ2-1,CSASPRGLLPLQEQFF
TRBV15,14,TRBJ2-1,CATSRVGRPNEQFF
TRBV20-1,17,TRBJ1-5,CSARDSLGANPNQPQHF